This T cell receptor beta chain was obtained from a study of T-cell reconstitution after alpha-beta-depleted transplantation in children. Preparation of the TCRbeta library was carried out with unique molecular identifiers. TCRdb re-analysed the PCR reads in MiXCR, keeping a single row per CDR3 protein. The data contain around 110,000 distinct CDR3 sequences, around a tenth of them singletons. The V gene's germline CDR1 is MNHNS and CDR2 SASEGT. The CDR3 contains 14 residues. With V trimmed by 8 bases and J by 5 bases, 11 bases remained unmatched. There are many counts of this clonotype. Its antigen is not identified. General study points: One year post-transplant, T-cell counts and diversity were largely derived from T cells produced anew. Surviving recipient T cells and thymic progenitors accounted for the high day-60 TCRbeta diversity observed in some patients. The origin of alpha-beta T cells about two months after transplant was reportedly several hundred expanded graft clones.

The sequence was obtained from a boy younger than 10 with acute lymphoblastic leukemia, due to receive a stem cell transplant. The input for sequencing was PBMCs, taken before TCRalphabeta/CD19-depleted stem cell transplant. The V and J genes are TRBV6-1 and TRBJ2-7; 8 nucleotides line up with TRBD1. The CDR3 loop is CASLPGQERHEQYF. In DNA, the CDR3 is TGTGCCAGCCTTCCGGGACAGGAGCGCCACGAGCAGTACTTC.